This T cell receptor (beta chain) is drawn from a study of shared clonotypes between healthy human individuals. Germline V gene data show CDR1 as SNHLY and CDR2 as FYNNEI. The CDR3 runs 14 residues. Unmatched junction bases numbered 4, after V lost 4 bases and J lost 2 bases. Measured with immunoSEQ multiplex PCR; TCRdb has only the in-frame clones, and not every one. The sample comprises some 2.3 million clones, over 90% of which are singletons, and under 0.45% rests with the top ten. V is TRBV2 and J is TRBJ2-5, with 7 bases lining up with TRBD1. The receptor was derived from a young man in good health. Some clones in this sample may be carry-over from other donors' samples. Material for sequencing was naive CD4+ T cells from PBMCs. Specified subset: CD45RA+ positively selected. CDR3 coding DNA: TGTGCCAGCAGTGCGACAGGGCAGCAAGAGACCCAGTACTTC. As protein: CASSATGQQETQYF.